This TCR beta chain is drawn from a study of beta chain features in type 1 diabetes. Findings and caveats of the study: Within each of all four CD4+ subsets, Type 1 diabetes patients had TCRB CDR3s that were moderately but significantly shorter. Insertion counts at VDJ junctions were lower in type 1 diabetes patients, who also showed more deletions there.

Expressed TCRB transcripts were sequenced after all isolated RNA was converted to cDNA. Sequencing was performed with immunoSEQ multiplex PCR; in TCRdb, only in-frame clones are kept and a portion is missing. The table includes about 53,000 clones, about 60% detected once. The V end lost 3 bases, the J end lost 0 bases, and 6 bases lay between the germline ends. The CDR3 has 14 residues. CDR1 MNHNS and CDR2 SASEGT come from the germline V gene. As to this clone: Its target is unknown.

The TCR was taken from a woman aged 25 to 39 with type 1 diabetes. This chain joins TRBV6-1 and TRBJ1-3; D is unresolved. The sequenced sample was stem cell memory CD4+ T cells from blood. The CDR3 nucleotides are TGTGCCAGCAGTGATAACAGCTCTGGAAACACCATATATTTT. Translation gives CASSDNSSGNTIYF.